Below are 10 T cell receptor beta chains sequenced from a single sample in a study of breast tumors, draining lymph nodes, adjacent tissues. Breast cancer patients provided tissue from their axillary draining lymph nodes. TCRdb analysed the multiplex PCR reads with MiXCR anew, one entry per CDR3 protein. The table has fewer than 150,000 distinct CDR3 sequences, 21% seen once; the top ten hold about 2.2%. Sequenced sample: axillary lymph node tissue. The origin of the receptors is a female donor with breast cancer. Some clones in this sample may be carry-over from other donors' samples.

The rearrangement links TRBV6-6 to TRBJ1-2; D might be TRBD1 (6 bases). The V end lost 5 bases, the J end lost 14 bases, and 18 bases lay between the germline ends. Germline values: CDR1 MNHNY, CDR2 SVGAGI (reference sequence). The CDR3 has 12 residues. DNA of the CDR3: TGTGCCAGCAGTCAGGAATCGGGGGCGATGACCTTC. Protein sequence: CASSQESGAMTF.

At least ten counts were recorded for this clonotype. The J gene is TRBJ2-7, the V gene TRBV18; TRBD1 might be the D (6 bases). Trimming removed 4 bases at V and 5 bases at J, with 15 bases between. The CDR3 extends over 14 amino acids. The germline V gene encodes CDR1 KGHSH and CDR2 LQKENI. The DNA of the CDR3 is TGTGCCAGCTCACAAAGACAGGATTCCCACGAGCAGTACTTC. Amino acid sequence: CASSQRQDSHEQYF.

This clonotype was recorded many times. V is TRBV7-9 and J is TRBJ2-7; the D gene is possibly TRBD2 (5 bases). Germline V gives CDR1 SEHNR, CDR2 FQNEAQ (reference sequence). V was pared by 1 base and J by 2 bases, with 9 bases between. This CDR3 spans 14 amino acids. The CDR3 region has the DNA TGTGCCAGCAGCTTAGAAGGGAGTCCCTACGAGCAGTACTTC. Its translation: CASSLEGSPYEQYF.

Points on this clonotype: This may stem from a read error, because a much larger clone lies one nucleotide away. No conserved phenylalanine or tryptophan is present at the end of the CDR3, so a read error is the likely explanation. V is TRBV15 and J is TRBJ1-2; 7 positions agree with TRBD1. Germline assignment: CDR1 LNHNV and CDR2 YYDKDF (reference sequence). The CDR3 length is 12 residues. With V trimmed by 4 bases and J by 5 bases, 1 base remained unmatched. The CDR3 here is CATSTRGYGYTL. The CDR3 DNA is TGTGCCACCAGCACCAGGGGGTATGGCTACACCCTC.

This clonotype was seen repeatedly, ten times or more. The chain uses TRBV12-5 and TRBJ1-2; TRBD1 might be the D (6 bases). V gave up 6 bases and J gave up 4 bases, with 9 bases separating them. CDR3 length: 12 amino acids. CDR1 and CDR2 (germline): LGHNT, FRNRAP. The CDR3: CASGQTGYGYTF. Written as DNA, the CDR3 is TGTGCTAGTGGCCAGACAGGCTATGGCTACACCTTC.

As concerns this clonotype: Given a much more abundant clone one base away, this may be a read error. CDR3 bases: TGTGCCAGCAGTGGGTTGAACCCCTGGACAGGAGGCACGCAGCATTTT. Protein sequence: CASSGLNPWTGGTQHF. This chain joins TRBV6-6 and TRBJ2-3; TRBD1 matches at 7 bases. The J call may be in error: the DNA end matches TRBJ1-5 better. This CDR3 has 16 amino acids. Germline loops: CDR1 MNHNY, CDR2 SVGAGI (reference sequence).

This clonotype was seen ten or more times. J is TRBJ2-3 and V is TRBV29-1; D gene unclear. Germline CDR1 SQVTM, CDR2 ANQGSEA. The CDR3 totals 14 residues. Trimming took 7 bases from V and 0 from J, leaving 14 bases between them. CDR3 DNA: TGCAGCGGAGATACAAGCTCTAGCACAGATACGCAGTATTTT. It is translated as CSGDTSSSTDTQYF.

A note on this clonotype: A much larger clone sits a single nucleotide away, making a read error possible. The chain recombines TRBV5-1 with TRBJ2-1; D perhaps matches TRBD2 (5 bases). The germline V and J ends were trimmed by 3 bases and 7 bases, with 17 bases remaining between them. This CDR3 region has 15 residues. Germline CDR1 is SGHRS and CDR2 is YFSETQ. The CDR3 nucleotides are TGCGCCAGCAGCTCCTTAGTCGGGATCGAGAATGAGCAGTTCTTC. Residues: CASSSLVGIENEQFF.

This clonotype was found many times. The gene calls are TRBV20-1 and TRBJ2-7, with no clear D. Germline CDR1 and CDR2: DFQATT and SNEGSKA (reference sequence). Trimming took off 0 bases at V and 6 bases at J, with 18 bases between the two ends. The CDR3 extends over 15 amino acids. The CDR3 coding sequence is TGCAGTGCTAGAGAGGCCCTCTTAACATGGAGCGAGCAGTACTTC. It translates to CSAREALLTWSEQYF.

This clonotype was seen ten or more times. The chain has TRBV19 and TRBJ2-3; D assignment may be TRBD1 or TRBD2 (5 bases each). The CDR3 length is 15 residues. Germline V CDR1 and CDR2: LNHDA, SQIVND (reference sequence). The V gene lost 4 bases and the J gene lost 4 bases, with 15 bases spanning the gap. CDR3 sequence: CASSTRSRGADTQYF. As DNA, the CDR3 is TGTGCCAGTAGTACTCGGTCCCGAGGGGCAGATACGCAGTATTTT. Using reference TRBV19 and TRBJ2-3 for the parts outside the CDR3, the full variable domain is DGGITQSPKYLFRKEGQNVTLSCEQNLNHDAMYWYRQDPGQGLRLIYYSQIVNDFQKGDIAEGYSVSREKKESFPLTVTSAQKNPTAFYLCASSTRSRGADTQYFGPGTRLTVL.